This T cell receptor (beta chain) originates from a study of monozygotic twins with inflammatory bowel disease (dated by TCRdb to about 2019). Concerning the study at large: The full study comprised some 30 monozygotic twin pairs: nine German pairs (four IBD-concordant, five IBD-discordant) and 19 IBD-discordant Danish pairs. The search for disease-associated traits relied mainly on comparing IBD patients with their genetically identical healthy co-twins within discordant pairs. Each individual had, on average, about 151 000 unique TCRalpha sequences and 181 000 unique TCRbeta sequences available for analysis.

The library was prepared using 5' RACE. For each TCR library, around 3,500 ng of total RNA was used. For each sample, cDNA was synthesized in eight separate reactions using SMARTScribe reverse transcriptase. During cDNA synthesis, template switching introduced unique molecular identifiers that contained a 6-nucleotide sample barcode. Amplification of TCRalpha and TCRbeta cDNA involved two nested PCRs of 16 and 9 cycles, and each PCR was followed by bead purification. Before amplification, the cDNA was both treated with uracil DNA-glycosylase and purified with the QIAquick PCR purification kit. The second PCR was the step at which Illumina TruSeq-compatible adapters and sample-specific barcodes were added. TapeStation and Qubit were used to check library quality and concentration, and 5 ng of each library went into the pool. Sequencing of pooled libraries was carried out on an Illumina HiSeq2500 single-index Rapid Run using 2 x 100 bp reads and custom sequencing primers. In the authors' own workflow: PCR and sequencing errors were corrected by UMI-based consensus assembly using MiGEC version 1.2.6. MiXCR version 2.1.1 handled V(D)J alignment, clonotype assembly and CDR3 extraction. Normalisation of gene usage, clonotype sharing and MAIT/NKT TCR abundance was achieved by analysing the top 1000, 10 000 and 20 000 clonotypes per sample. Diversity was computed as the inverse Simpson index with the vegan R package after downsampling to 27 000 UMIs. Paired Mann-Whitney U tests on discordant twin pairs were used, with Benjamini-Hochberg multiple-testing correction. TCRdb reprocessed the public reads and reports one entry per CDR3 protein sequence, without DNA. TCRdb's processing, not the authors' own work, is the source of the V and J calls. The record for this sample contains more than 300,000 distinct CDR3 sequences. The ten top clones hold 5% to 6% of the sample.

A note on this clonotype: No antigen is known for it.

The paper's findings and limits, for the study overall: Because patients were on differing immunosuppressive treatments, the repertoires may have picked up extra background noise and inter-individual variability. No single strong signal or clonotype linked to IBD turned up in the results, so the idea that one exists was not supported. The analysis was unable to tell apart different T cell subtypes. IBD patients shared fewer clonotypes with other individuals than healthy twins did, most markedly in patients showing signs of disease activity. Measured by the inverse Simpson index, TCRbeta repertoire diversity was lower in IBD patients than in their healthy co-twins. Concordant and discordant twins showed no difference in repertoire similarity, possibly because of limited statistical power.

From each donor, a roughly 2.7 ml peripheral blood sample was collected into PAXgene tubes and stored at -80 degrees C. Without T cell sorting, total RNA was isolated from whole blood using the PAXgene blood miRNA kit on an automated QIAcube. Deep TCRalpha and TCRbeta repertoire profiling with unique molecular barcoding was performed on peripheral blood of monozygotic twin pairs concordant or discordant for inflammatory bowel disease. Smoking habits were recorded for all twin pairs, and each individual was classified as a current, former or never smoker. The CDR3 goes from the cysteine to the phenylalanine over 13 residues. Only the protein is on record. Based on the germline V gene, the CDR1 and CDR2 sequences are MNHEY and SVGAGI.

Source material: blood. The receptor was derived from a human donor with ulcerative colitis or Crohn's disease, or a healthy co-twin of an affected twin (not recorded which). The V and J genes are TRBV6-5 and TRBJ1-1. The CDR3 reads as follows: CASWVRTNTEAFF.